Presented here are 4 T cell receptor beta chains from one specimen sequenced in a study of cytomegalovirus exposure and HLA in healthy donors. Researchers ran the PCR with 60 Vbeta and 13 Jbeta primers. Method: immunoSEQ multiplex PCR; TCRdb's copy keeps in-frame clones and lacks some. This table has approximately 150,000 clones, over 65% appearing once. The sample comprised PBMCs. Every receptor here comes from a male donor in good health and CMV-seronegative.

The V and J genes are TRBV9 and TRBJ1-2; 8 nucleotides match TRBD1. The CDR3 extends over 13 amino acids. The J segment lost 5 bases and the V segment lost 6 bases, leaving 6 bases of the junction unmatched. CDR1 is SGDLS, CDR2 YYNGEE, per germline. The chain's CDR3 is CASTPGTGYGYTF. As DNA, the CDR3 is TGTGCCAGCACGCCCGGGACAGGTTATGGCTACACCTTC. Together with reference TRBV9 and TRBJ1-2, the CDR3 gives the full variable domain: DSGVTQTPKHLITATGQRVTLRCSPRSGDLSVYWYQQSLDQGLQFLIQYYNGEERAKGNILERFSAQQFPDLHSELNLSSLELGDSALYFCASTPGTGYGYTFGSGTRLTVV.

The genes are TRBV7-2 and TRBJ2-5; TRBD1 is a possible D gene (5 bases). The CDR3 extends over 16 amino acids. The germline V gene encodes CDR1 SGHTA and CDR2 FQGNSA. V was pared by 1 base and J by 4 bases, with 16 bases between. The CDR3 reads CASSLVPGSVAETQYF. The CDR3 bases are TGTGCCAGCAGCTTAGTTCCAGGGTCGGTGGCAGAGACCCAGTACTTC.

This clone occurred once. The CDR3 protein is CASSAPGQIYEQYF. The DNA for the CDR3 is TGTGCCAGCAGCGCCCCGGGACAGATTTACGAGCAGTACTTC. The V gene is TRBV7-9, the J gene TRBJ2-7; 7 bases line up with TRBD1. The CDR3 loop spans 14 amino acids. Per the germline V gene, CDR1 is SEHNR and CDR2 is FQNEAQ (reference sequence). Germline trimming cut 5 bases from V and 4 bases from J; bases unmatched to any gene: 8.

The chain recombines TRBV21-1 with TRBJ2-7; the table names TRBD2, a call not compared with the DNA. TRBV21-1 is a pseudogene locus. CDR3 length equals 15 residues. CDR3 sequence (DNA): TGTGCCAGCAGCCCCGTCGGGGGGCTGGAGAACGAGCAGTACTTC. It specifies CASSPVGGLENEQYF.